This entry concerns a single T cell receptor (beta chain). The antigen remains undetermined. The sample comes from a study of T cell responses to AZD1222 COVID-19 vaccine. On the study more broadly: The study pooled second doses at about 4 or about 12 weeks.

Assay used: immunoSEQ multiplex PCR; TCRdb lists only in-frame clones, some missing. The table lists 85,000 to 120,000 clones, 84% of them singletons. Overall study findings and caveats: Repertoires were obtained solely post-peak T cell response.

The origin of this receptor is an adult in good health. The sample here was peripheral blood, taken on day 0 of AZD1222 vaccination.

In DNA form, the CDR3 reads TGTGCCAGTAGTCCTCAGGGATTCTCTGGAAACACCATATATTTT. It yields the protein CASSPQGFSGNTIYF. The chain recombines TRBV19 with TRBJ1-3; weak D call: TRBD1 (5 bases). This CDR3 contains 15 residues. Germline V gene data show CDR1 as LNHDA and CDR2 as SQIVND (reference sequence). The germline V and J ends were trimmed by 5 bases and 0 bases, with 11 bases remaining between them.